This passage covers 26 T cell receptor beta chains from one sample sequenced in a study of blood T cell repertoires in COVID-19. Here immunoSEQ multiplex PCR was the method, and the copy in TCRdb shows in-frame clones only, minus some. The sample holds 230,000 or so clones, 70% to 90% seen once. Source material: PBMCs or T cells enriched from blood (not recorded which). All receptors come from a woman aged 45-59 years who had been exposed to COVID-19.

The chain carries TRBV28 and TRBJ1-1; no definite D call. The CDR3 is made up of 12 amino acids. Germline-derived CDR1 and CDR2 are MDHEN and SYDVKM. V was trimmed by 3 bases and J by 7 bases, leaving 9 bases between them. The CDR3 DNA follows: TGTGCCAGCAGTTTTGGTTGGAGTGAAGCTTTCTTT. Residues: CASSFGWSEAFF.

The chain couples TRBV2 to TRBJ1-5; 8 bases line up with TRBD1. Trimming removed 6 bases from V and 4 bases from J; junction bases left unmatched: 8. Germline V gene sequence: CDR1 SNHLY, CDR2 FYNNEI. The CDR3 is 15 amino acids. CDR3 region: CASSADRGGNQPQHF. CDR3 nucleotides: TGTGCCAGCAGCGCCGACAGGGGAGGGAATCAGCCCCAGCATTTT.

The J gene is TRBJ1-1, the V gene TRBV5-5; D possibly corresponds to TRBD1 (5 bases). Germline assignment: CDR1 SGHKS and CDR2 YYEKEE (reference sequence). The V end lost 4 bases, the J end lost 5 bases, and 12 bases lay between the germline ends. This CDR3 spans 13 amino acids. In DNA form, the CDR3 reads TGTGCCAGCAGCAATGATGGGGGGACTGAAGCTTTCTTT. Protein sequence: CASSNDGGTEAFF.

CDR3 protein: CATSMQPAIWGGPTDTQYF. CDR3 nucleotides: TGTGCCACCAGTATGCAGCCAGCCATCTGGGGGGGTCCAACAGATACGCAGTATTTT. The chain is built from TRBV24-1 and TRBJ2-3; 7 bases map to TRBD2. CDR3 size: 19 residues. V lost 6 bases, J lost 3 bases, and 20 bases stayed unmatched. The germline gives CDR1 KGHDR, CDR2 SFDVKD.

V and J are TRBV10-2 and TRBJ1-2; D perhaps matches TRBD1 (6 bases). The CDR3 sequence is 12 residues long. Germline V gene sequence: CDR1 WSHSY, CDR2 SAAADI. Trimming stripped 10 bases from V and 6 bases from J, with 15 bases between. The CDR3 region is CATRGGANGYTF. CDR3 nucleotide sequence: TGCGCCACGCGTGGGGGCGCGAATGGCTACACCTTC.

J is TRBJ1-5 and V is TRBV6-1, with 11 bases identical to TRBD1. The junction had 3 bases not matched to a gene; V was cut back by 1 base and J by 7 bases. The CDR3 is 15 residues long. CDR1 and CDR2 from the germline V gene are MNHNS and SASEGT. CDR3 bases: TGTGCCAGCAGTGAAGTCGGGACAGGGGGACAGCCCCAGCATTTT. Protein product: CASSEVGTGGQPQHF.

V is TRBV30 and J is TRBJ2-6; 8 nucleotides match TRBD2. This CDR3 is built from 15 residues. The V segment lost 3 bases and the J segment 0 bases; nucleotides outside the gene matches: 1. Germline lookup yields CDR1 GTSNPN and CDR2 SVGIG (reference sequence). Written as DNA, the CDR3 is TGTGCCTGGAGCCGGGGGGGCTCTGGGGCCAACGTCCTGACTTTC. It yields the protein CAWSRGGSGANVLTF. Supplemented by reference TRBV30 and TRBJ2-6, the full variable domain reads SQTIHQWPATLVQPVGSPLSLECTVEGTSNPNLYWYRQAAGRGLQLLFYSVGIGQISSEVPQNLSASRPQDRQFILSSKKLLLSDSGFYLCAWSRGGSGANVLTFGAGSRLTVL.

J is TRBJ1-3 and V is TRBV29-1, with D possibly matching TRBD1 (6 bases). The V end lost 6 bases, the J end lost 0 bases, and 15 bases lay between the germline ends. This CDR3 is built from 15 residues. Germline values: CDR1 SQVTM, CDR2 ANQGSEA. The CDR3 here is CSVASTGTSGNTIYF. CDR3 nucleotide sequence: TGCAGCGTCGCCTCGACAGGCACCTCTGGAAACACCATATATTTT.

The chain is built from TRBV28 and TRBJ1-1; a weak D match, TRBD1 (5 bases). This CDR3 spans 13 amino acids. Trimming took off 8 bases at V and 0 bases at J, with 10 bases between the two ends. Germline-derived CDR1 and CDR2 are MDHEN and SYDVKM. The CDR3 nucleotides are TGTGCCAGCGCAGGGAATTTGAACACTGAAGCTTTCTTT. This translates into CASAGNLNTEAFF.

The rearrangement links TRBV3-1 (or the pseudogene TRBV3-2) to TRBJ2-2; a possible D gene is TRBD1 (5 bases). Deletions cut 1 base from V and 3 bases from J, with 9 bases between. The CDR3 runs 15 residues. CDR1 is LGHDT and CDR2 is YNNKEL in the germline V gene (reference sequence). The CDR3 is CASSQGQGDTGELFF. The CDR3 nucleotides are TGTGCCAGCAGCCAAGGGCAGGGTGACACCGGGGAGCTGTTTTTT.

The V and J genes are TRBV29-1 and TRBJ1-2, with a possible D match to TRBD1 (6 bases). The V end was cut by 2 bases, the J end by 1 base, with 17 bases between. This CDR3 has 16 amino acids. Germline V gene data show CDR1 as SQVTM and CDR2 as ANQGSEA. The CDR3 DNA reads as TGCAGCGTTGAAAGCCCACCGGGACACCATAACTATGGCTACACCTTC. Encoded protein: CSVESPPGHHNYGYTF.

V and J are TRBV28 and TRBJ1-6; 9 positions match TRBD1. With 3 bases clipped from V and 7 bases from J, the junction kept 4 bases outside the gene matches. CDR1 and CDR2 from the germline V gene are MDHEN and SYDVKM. The CDR3 extends over 15 amino acids. The CDR3 reads CASSFRDRENSPLHF. The CDR3 DNA follows: TGTGCCAGCAGTTTCCGGGACAGGGAAAATTCACCCCTCCACTTT.

The chain has TRBV27 and TRBJ2-7; D might be TRBD2 (6 bases). CDR3 length: 16 residues. The V gene lost 3 bases and the J gene lost 3 bases, with 18 bases spanning the gap. Germline assignment: CDR1 MNHEY and CDR2 SMNVEV (reference sequence). The CDR3 DNA reads as TGTGCCAGCAGTTTTACGTGGCCGGGTAGCGGCTACGAGCAGTACTTC. Protein sequence: CASSFTWPGSGYEQYF.

The rearrangement uses TRBV5-6 and TRBJ1-1; a weak D match, TRBD1 (6 bases). The germline CDR1 and CDR2 sequences are SGHDT and YYEEEE. The CDR3 has 12 residues. V was pared by 0 bases and J by 11 bases, with 11 bases between. Here the CDR3 DNA reads TGTGCCAGCAGCTTGGGTGCAGGGGCGGCTTTCTTT. The encoded protein is CASSLGAGAAFF. The whole variable domain, filled in from reference TRBV5-6 and TRBJ1-1, reads DAGVTQSPTHLIKTRGQQVTLRCSPKSGHDTVSWYQQALGQGPQFIFQYYEEEERQRGNFPDRFSGHQFPNYSSELNVNALLLGDSALYLCASSLGAGAAFFGQGTRLTVV.

The V gene is TRBV5-1, the J gene TRBJ1-4; D might be TRBD1 (6 bases). Germline values: CDR1 SGHRS, CDR2 YFSETQ. The CDR3 is made up of 14 amino acids. The V end was cut by 4 bases, the J end by 4 bases, with 11 bases between. The CDR3, as DNA: TGCGCCAGCAGCCCAGGACAGCTTAATGAAAAACTGTTTTTT. Its translation is CASSPGQLNEKLFF.

The J gene is TRBJ2-5, the V gene TRBV11-2, with D tentatively TRBD2 (5 bases). Germline CDR1 is SGHAT and CDR2 is FQNNGV. The CDR3 is made up of 14 amino acids. The V end lost 5 bases, the J end lost 2 bases, and 12 bases lay between the germline ends. This CDR3 reads CASSQGGSQETQYF. The CDR3 DNA reads TGTGCCAGCAGCCAAGGTGGGAGTCAAGAGACCCAGTACTTC. The whole variable domain, remainder taken from reference TRBV11-2 and TRBJ2-5, is EAGVAQSPRYKIIEKRQSVAFWCNPISGHATLYWYQQILGQGPKLLIQFQNNGVVDDSQLPKDRFSAERLKGVDSTLKIQPAKLEDSAVYLCASSQGGSQETQYFGPGTRLLVL.

The J gene is TRBJ2-2, the V gene TRBV7-2, with 7 bases fitting TRBD2. Trimming cost V 2 bases and J 3 bases; bases outside gene matches: 12. The germline gives CDR1 SGHTA, CDR2 FQGNSA. The CDR3 is made up of 18 amino acids. The CDR3 sequence: CASSLPPTSLSDTGELFF. The DNA of the CDR3 is TGTGCCAGCAGCTTACCCCCGACTAGCTTATCGGACACCGGGGAGCTGTTTTTT.

V usage is TRBV9 and J usage is TRBJ2-2, with a possible D match to TRBD1 (5 bases). This CDR3 has 17 amino acids. The V gene's germline CDR1 is SGDLS and CDR2 YYNGEE. Trimming removed 0 bases at V and 0 bases at J, with 12 bases between. Here the CDR3 reads CASSVGPGLANTGELFF. CDR3 DNA sequence: TGTGCCAGCAGCGTAGGTCCAGGGCTTGCGAACACCGGGGAGCTGTTTTTT.

The genes are TRBV2 and TRBJ1-1, with 9 nucleotides matching TRBD1. CDR1 and CDR2 (germline): SNHLY, FYNNEI. The CDR3 is made up of 15 amino acids. V trimming: 2 bases; J trimming: 3 bases; junction bases outside the gene matches: 4. CDR3 nucleotide sequence: TGTGCCAGCAGTGAACACCGGACAGGGGACACTGAAGCTTTCTTT. Translation: CASSEHRTGDTEAFF.

The chain joins TRBV9 to TRBJ2-3, with D tentatively TRBD2 (5 bases). The CDR3 spans 14 residues. V was pared by 1 base and J by 2 bases, with 8 bases between. From germline, CDR1 is SGDLS and CDR2 YYNGEE. The CDR3 DNA follows: TGTGCCAGCAGCGTACCAGCGGACACAGATACGCAGTATTTT. It is translated as CASSVPADTDTQYF.

CDR3 bases: TGTGCCAGCAGGTCTGGGAGGGACGGAAAGACCCAGTACTTC. Translation gives CASRSGRDGKTQYF. The chain links TRBV6-5 to TRBJ2-5, with 7 bases that match TRBD2. CDR3 length: 14 amino acids. Germline V gene lookup returns CDR1 MNHEY and CDR2 SVGAGI. The V gene end was trimmed by 6 bases and the J gene end by 6 bases; junction bases not matched to a gene: 10.

The V call is TRBV15, the J call TRBJ2-5; 10 nucleotides line up with TRBD1. This CDR3 has 15 residues. From germline, CDR1 is LNHNV and CDR2 YYDKDF (reference sequence). Germline trimming cut 5 bases from V and 5 bases from J; bases unmatched to any gene: 8. CDR3 protein: CATSPAGDRGETQYF. CDR3 nucleotides: TGTGCCACCAGCCCCGCGGGGGACAGGGGTGAGACCCAGTACTTC.

The chain couples TRBV19 to TRBJ2-5, with D possibly being TRBD2 (6 bases). Germline assignment: CDR1 LNHDA and CDR2 SQIVND (reference sequence). V lost 6 bases, J lost 8 bases, and 22 bases lay in between. The CDR3 length is 15 residues. The CDR3 DNA is TGTGCCAGTAGCTTAAGCGGGCCCCGGGTGACAACCCAGTACTTC. Translated, it gives CASSLSGPRVTTQYF.

J is TRBJ2-2 and V is TRBV27; tentatively, D is TRBD2 (5 bases). The germline CDR1 and CDR2 sequences are MNHEY and SMNVEV (reference sequence). This CDR3 has 17 amino acids. The germline V and J ends were trimmed by 1 base and 2 bases, with 14 bases remaining between them. The CDR3 sequence: CASSLFASAGNTGELFF. The CDR3 DNA follows: TGTGCCAGCAGTTTATTCGCGAGCGCGGGTAACACCGGGGAGCTGTTTTTT.

The rearrangement links TRBV12-3 or TRBV12-4 to TRBJ1-1; D is uncertain. This CDR3 has 13 amino acids. Trimming stripped 6 bases from V and 6 bases from J, with 14 bases between. In nucleotides, the CDR3 is TGTGCCAGCAGCCCTCCCGGGAGGGCTGAAGCTTTCTTT. This codes for CASSPPGRAEAFF.

The chain links TRBV5-5 to TRBJ2-1; 11 nucleotides agree with TRBD1. The V gene's germline CDR1 is SGHKS and CDR2 YYEKEE (reference sequence). The CDR3 length is 17 residues. V shed 0 bases, J shed 7 bases, and the junction held 9 bases outside the gene matches. The CDR3, as DNA: TGTGCCAGCAGCTTGGGGGACAGGGGGTCGGTGTTTAATGAGCAGTTCTTC. Amino acid sequence: CASSLGDRGSVFNEQFF.